Below, one T cell receptor (beta chain) is given with its context. The antigen it recognizes is unknown. Per-base qualities were not stored, and no clone one base away is much larger. This sample was sequenced with an Illumina HiSeq 1500. TCRdb trimmed public reads at Q25 via fastp, called clones via MiXCR and kept in-frame beta chains. Each CDR3 protein appears once, grouped with its most common genes and DNA. Across this sample there are about 740,000 distinct CDR3 sequences, with roughly 35% seen only once. The top ten clonotypes cover 2.5% to 3.5% of the sample. The data derive from a study of T cell repertoires in cytomegalovirus infection (dated by TCRdb to between 2018 and 2020). Describing the broader study: Because public TCR beta signatures pointed to carriage of CMV infection together with the matching HLA type, the HLA type of each donor mattered for the analysis. Overall study results and their limits: The ex vivo response was dominated by HLA-C-restricted CMV-specific TCR beta clonotypes, which also provided the single most frequent clonotype in two of eight donors. In both this cohort and an independent approximately 400-donor cohort, the cumulative frequency of public TCR beta family members distinguished carriers of CMV infection plus the relevant HLA type.

CDR1 and CDR2 are drawn from the germline V gene: SQVTM, ANQGSEA. V drops 4 bases and J drops 7 bases, leaving 14 bases in between. The CDR3 goes from the cysteine to the phenylalanine over 13 residues. Just CDR3 DNA is preserved here, 39 bases in frame from base 1. Material for sequencing was PBMCs. This TCR was sampled from a human donor in good health (CMV status not recorded). Some clones in this sample may be carry-over from other donors' samples. The chain uses TRBV29-1 and TRBJ2-1; there is no confident call for the D gene. The DNA sequence follows: TGCAGCGTTGCTGAGGCACGAGCTAATGAGCAGTTCTTC. It encodes CSVAEARANEQFF.